The next 14 T cell receptor beta chains were all read from a single sample in a study of OX40 agonist ivuxolimab in advanced cancers. Using immunoSEQ multiplex PCR, the repertoire was profiled, and TCRdb retains in-frame clones only, with some absent. This table holds 35,000 or so clones, around 80% found once. Sample: CD4+ or CD8+ T cells sorted from blood, taken in a trial of the OX40 agonist ivuxolimab. The receptors here all came from an adult with an advanced solid tumor such as melanoma, head and neck, liver or kidney cancer.

The chain has TRBV2 and TRBJ2-7; D remains ambiguous. CDR1 is SNHLY, CDR2 FYNNEI, per germline. Trimming stripped 8 bases from V and 3 bases from J, with 8 bases between. The CDR3 sequence is 11 residues long. CDR3 sequence reads: CASPKGYEQYF. Written as DNA, the CDR3 is TGTGCCAGCCCTAAGGGCTACGAGCAGTACTTC.

This clone came up once. The chain employs TRBV6-5 and TRBJ1-5, with 7 bases that match TRBD1. V shed 2 bases, J shed 6 bases, and the junction held 4 bases outside the gene matches. This CDR3 is 14 amino acids long. Germline CDR1 reads MNHEY; CDR2 reads SVGAGI. Here the CDR3 DNA reads TGTGCCAGCAGTTACGGGGCAGGGGGTCAGCCCCAGCATTTT. As protein: CASSYGAGGQPQHF.

The chain couples TRBV6-1 to TRBJ2-1; no reliable D call. CDR3 size: 12 residues. CDR1 is MNHNS and CDR2 is SASEGT in the germline V gene. The V and J ends lost 7 bases and 6 bases respectively, with 10 bases between them. CDR3 amino acids: CASNGTPNEQFF. CDR3 DNA sequence: TGTGCCAGCAATGGCACCCCCAATGAGCAGTTCTTC.

The V gene is TRBV4-1, the J gene TRBJ2-1; D unclear. This CDR3 is 13 amino acids long. Trimming shortened V by 1 base and J by 8 bases, and 9 bases separated the two germline ends. Germline CDR1 is MGHRA and CDR2 is YSYEKL. CDR3 nucleotide sequence: TGCGCCAGCAGCCAAGGGTCCTGGGATGAGCAGTTCTTC. It yields the protein CASSQGSWDEQFF.

J is TRBJ1-1 and V is TRBV10-1; unclear D gene. Germline V CDR1 and CDR2: WNHNN, SYGVQD (reference sequence). V gave up 0 bases and J gave up 7 bases, with 12 bases separating them. There are 14 residues in the CDR3. CDR3 coding DNA: TGCGCCAGCAGTGAGTCACGAGGTCATGATGAAGCTTTCTTT. As protein: CASSESRGHDEAFF.

This sequence joins TRBV6-5 and TRBJ1-1; D remains ambiguous. The CDR3 sequence is 14 residues long. The germline V and J ends were trimmed by 0 bases and 1 base, with 6 bases remaining between them. Germline lookup yields CDR1 MNHEY and CDR2 SVGAGI. This chain's CDR3 is CASSYSGANTEAFF. In nucleotides, the CDR3 is TGTGCCAGCAGTTACTCGGGAGCGAACACTGAAGCTTTCTTT.

This chain joins TRBV4-1 and TRBJ2-7; D gene uncertain. Per germline, CDR1 MGHRA and CDR2 YSYEKL. The CDR3 runs to 14 residues. Deletions cut 3 bases from V and 0 bases from J, with 9 bases between. CDR3 in amino acids: CASSQGSSSYEQYF. In DNA form, the CDR3 reads TGCGCCAGCAGCCAGGGCAGTAGCTCCTACGAGCAGTACTTC.

This clone was seen only a few times. The chain combines TRBV5-1 with TRBJ2-1; TRBD2 might be the D (6 bases). The germline V gene encodes CDR1 SGHRS and CDR2 YFSETQ. This CDR3 region has 15 residues. V gave up 1 base and J gave up 7 bases, with 15 bases separating them. The CDR3 reads CASSLFPEGSNEQFF. CDR3 coding DNA: TGCGCCAGCAGCTTGTTCCCGGAGGGGTCGAATGAGCAGTTCTTC. Full variable domain (rest looked up from reference TRBV5-1 and TRBJ2-1): KAGVTQTPRYLIKTRGQQVTLSCSPISGHRSVSWYQQTPGQGLQFLFEYFSETQRNKGNFPGRFSGRQFSNSRSEMNVSTLELGDSALYLCASSLFPEGSNEQFFGPGTRLTVL.

The chain couples TRBV27 to TRBJ2-1; TRBD2 aligns across 7 bases. Trimming took 0 bases from V and 4 from J; bases not matched to a gene: 9. Germline V gene sequence: CDR1 MNHEY, CDR2 SMNVEV (reference sequence). The CDR3 consists of 17 residues. CDR3 region: CASSLSSAGRIYNEQFF. The CDR3 DNA reads as TGTGCCAGCAGTTTATCCTCAGCGGGACGGATATACAATGAGCAGTTCTTC.

This sequence joins TRBV11-2 and TRBJ1-1; a weak D match, TRBD1 (5 bases). V gave up 1 base and J gave up 0 bases, with 12 bases separating them. Germline V gene lookup returns CDR1 SGHAT and CDR2 FQNNGV. This CDR3 region has 16 residues. The CDR3 spells CASSLAPGHMNTEAFF. In DNA, the CDR3 is TGTGCCAGCAGCTTAGCGCCAGGACACATGAACACTGAAGCTTTCTTT.

The rearrangement links TRBV7-8 to TRBJ2-7, with 12 bases that match TRBD2. The J segment lost 3 bases and the V segment lost 4 bases, leaving 16 bases of the junction unmatched. The CDR3 sequence is 19 residues long. CDR1 is SGHVS and CDR2 is FQNEAQ in the germline V gene. The CDR3 DNA is TGTGCCAGCAGCTCCCCTAGCGGGGGGGCCGTTAATGTAGGCTACGAGCAGTACTTC. As protein: CASSSPSGGAVNVGYEQYF.

Only a few counts were recorded for this clone. J is TRBJ2-5 and V is TRBV7-9; a possible D gene is TRBD1 (5 bases). Germline assignment: CDR1 SEHNR and CDR2 FQNEAQ (reference sequence). V lost 3 bases and J lost 0, with 11 bases in between. This CDR3 comprises 15 residues. The CDR3, as DNA: TGTGCCAGCAGCTTTCCCAGGGCGGACCAAGAGACCCAGTACTTC. Translated: CASSFPRADQETQYF. The complete variable domain, with remaining parts taken from reference TRBV7-9 and TRBJ2-5, reads DTGVSQNPRHKITKRGQNVTFRCDPISEHNRLYWYRQTLGQGPEFLTYFQNEAQLEKSRLLSDRFSAERPKGSFSTLEIQRTEQGDSAMYLCASSFPRADQETQYFGPGTRLLVL.

The rearrangement uses TRBV6-6 and TRBJ1-1; no firm D call. The CDR3 loop spans 13 amino acids. The germline gives CDR1 MNHNY, CDR2 SVGAGI (reference sequence). V lost 2 bases, J lost 6 bases, and 10 bases lay in between. The CDR3 reads CASSYTPRAEAFF. The CDR3 DNA reads TGTGCCAGCAGTTACACTCCCCGAGCTGAAGCTTTCTTT.

The V and J genes are TRBV2 and TRBJ1-1, with unresolved D. The CDR3 runs to 14 residues. V dropped 4 bases and J dropped 0 bases, with 9 bases sitting between them. Germline values: CDR1 SNHLY, CDR2 FYNNEI. CDR3 sequence reads: CASSAMSLNTEAFF. CDR3 nucleotide sequence: TGTGCCAGCAGTGCTATGAGTCTGAACACTGAAGCTTTCTTT. Full variable domain (rest looked up from reference TRBV2 and TRBJ1-1): EPEVTQTPSHQVTQMGQEVILRCVPISNHLYFYWYRQILGQKVEFLVSFYNNEISEKSEIFDDQFSVERPDGSNFTLKIRSTKLEDSAMYFCASSAMSLNTEAFFGQGTRLTVV.